These T cell receptor beta chains were read from a single sample in a study of T cell repertoires in cytomegalovirus infection. TCRdb reprocessed the reads with MiXCR, giving one entry per CDR3 protein. The sample records under 350,000 distinct CDR3 sequences, 8% to 9.5% being singletons. The sample taken for sequencing was PBMCs. These receptors were collected from a human donor in good health (CMV status not recorded). Some clones in this sample may be carry-over from other donors' samples. Both conserved end residues are part of each CDR3. D genes are given only for firm matches. Clone size appears in some rows only: once, few, many, or a class for an expanded clone.

J: TRBJ2-7
D: -
V: TRBV7-2
size: -
CDR3: CASSYGGARGDEQYF
DNA: TGTGCCAGCAGCTATGGAGGGGCCCGGGGAGACGAGCAGTACTTC

J: TRBJ2-7
D: -
V: TRBV19
size: -
CDR3: CASSMEDSQYF
DNA: TGTGCCAGTAGTATGGAGGATTCGCAGTACTTC

J: TRBJ1-4
D: TRBD1
V: TRBV7-8
size: many
CDR3: CASSRKRDRRKRDEKLFF
DNA: TGTGCCAGCAGCCGAAAAAGGGACAGGCGGAAAAGGGATGAAAAACTGTTTTTT

J: TRBJ2-1
D: -
V: TRBV4-2
size: few
CDR3: CASSQDLRGSYNEQFF
DNA: TGTGCCAGCAGCCAAGATCTTCGGGGCTCCTACAATGAGCAGTTCTTC

J: TRBJ2-5
D: -
V: TRBV23-1
size: -
CDR3: CASSLRDWETQYF
DNA: TGCGCCAGCAGTCTTAGGGACTGGGAGACCCAGTACTTC

J: TRBJ1-2
D: -
V: TRBV7-2
size: once
CDR3: CASSFPGLQGYTF
DNA: TGTGCCAGCAGCTTTCCCGGGTTACAGGGCTACACCTTC

J: TRBJ2-1
D: -
V: TRBV2
size: -
CDR3: CASSEVWGRVNEQFF
DNA: TGTGCCAGCAGTGAAGTCTGGGGGCGCGTCAATGAGCAGTTCTTC

J: TRBJ2-2
D: TRBD2
V: TRBV7-3
size: many
CDR3: CASSLKREHTGELFF
DNA: TGTGCCAGCAGCTTAAAGCGGGAGCACACCGGGGAGCTGTTTTTT

J: TRBJ2-7
D: -
V: TRBV5-5
size: few
CDR3: CASSLAVGLSYEQYF
DNA: TGTGCCAGCAGCTTGGCGGTCGGTCTCTCCTACGAGCAGTACTTC

J: TRBJ1-2
D: -
V: TRBV7-2
size: many
CDR3: CASTPRQGMGGYTF
DNA: TGTGCCAGCACCCCCCGGCAGGGGATGGGTGGCTACACCTTC

J: TRBJ2-1
D: -
V: TRBV28
size: many
CDR3: CASSFPGTSGFNEQFF
DNA: TGTGCCAGCAGTTTTCCCGGGACTTCTGGTTTTAATGAGCAGTTCTTC

J: TRBJ2-7
D: -
V: TRBV10-3
size: many
CDR3: CAISEASRYEQYF
DNA: TGTGCCATCAGTGAAGCAAGTAGGTACGAGCAGTACTTC

J: TRBJ1-6
D: -
V: TRBV7-2
size: many
CDR3: CASSLLSSYNSPLHF
DNA: TGTGCCAGCAGCTTACTGAGCTCCTATAATTCACCCCTCCACTTT

J: TRBJ2-5
D: TRBD2
V: TRBV7-2
size: few
CDR3: CASSLVALAGPNQETQYF
DNA: TGTGCCAGCAGCTTAGTTGCCCTAGCGGGGCCCAACCAAGAGACCCAGTACTTC

J: TRBJ2-7
D: -
V: TRBV7-2
size: many
CDR3: CASSLQGSSYEQYF
DNA: TGTGCCAGCAGCTTACAGGGCTCCTCCTACGAGCAGTACTTC

J: TRBJ1-1
D: TRBD1
V: TRBV7-2
size: many
CDR3: CASSDWTGASEAFF
DNA: TGTGCCAGCAGCGATTGGACAGGGGCTTCTGAAGCTTTCTTT

J: TRBJ2-1
D: TRBD2
V: TRBV6-6
size: few
CDR3: CASASRGAGAHNEQFF
DNA: TGTGCCAGCGCCTCTCGGGGAGCGGGGGCTCACAATGAGCAGTTCTTC

J: TRBJ2-6
D: TRBD1
V: TRBV7-2
size: many
CDR3: CASSLKGGFGANVLTF
DNA: TGTGCCAGCAGCTTAAAAGGGGGCTTCGGGGCCAACGTCCTGACTTTC

J: TRBJ1-2
D: -
V: TRBV28
size: many
CDR3: CASSREGGPGHGYTF
DNA: TGTGCCAGCAGCCGTGAGGGGGGCCCTGGCCATGGCTACACCTTC

J: TRBJ1-6
D: TRBD1
V: TRBV10-3
size: many
CDR3: CAISESRGRGSGDSPLHF
DNA: TGTGCCATCAGTGAGTCAAGGGGGCGCGGTTCAGGGGATTCACCCCTCCACTTT

J: TRBJ2-1
D: TRBD2
V: TRBV7-2
size: many
CDR3: CASSSPRAGTSGVF
DNA: TGTGCCAGCAGCTCCCCGAGGGCCGGGACTAGCGGGGTCTTC

J: TRBJ2-5
D: TRBD2
V: TRBV11-2
size: few
CDR3: CASSPEREQETQYF
DNA: TGTGCCAGCAGCCCGGAGCGGGAACAAGAGACCCAGTACTTC

J: TRBJ1-4
D: -
V: TRBV4-3
size: many
CDR3: CASSQESLRSNEKLFF
DNA: TGCGCCAGCAGCCAAGAGTCCTTAAGGTCTAATGAAAAACTGTTTTTT

J: TRBJ1-2
D: TRBD1
V: TRBV6-1
size: many
CDR3: CASSRGTRGRPVSYGYTF
DNA: TGTGCCAGCAGTCGGGGGACCAGGGGGCGGCCCGTGTCCTATGGCTACACCTTC

J: TRBJ2-3
D: TRBD2
V: TRBV7-2
size: -
CDR3: CASSIGGGGDTQYF
DNA: TGTGCCAGCAGCATAGGCGGGGGGGGAGATACGCAGTATTTT

J: TRBJ2-5
D: -
V: TRBV20-1
size: -
CDR3: CSAGVETQYF
DNA: TGCAGTGCAGGGGTCGAGACCCAGTACTTC

J: TRBJ2-1
D: TRBD2
V: TRBV7-2
size: many
CDR3: CASSLALAGNYNEQFF
DNA: TGTGCCAGCAGCTTAGCCCTAGCGGGGAACTACAATGAGCAGTTCTTC

J: TRBJ2-3
D: TRBD1
V: TRBV7-6
size: -
CDR3: CASSPVAGTGGLSLDTQYF
DNA: TGTGCCAGCAGCCCAGTGGCCGGGACAGGGGGCCTCTCGCTGGATACGCAGTATTTT

J: TRBJ1-1
D: TRBD1
V: TRBV12-3/TRBV12-4
size: -
CDR3: CASSSWQGAVVTEAFF
DNA: TGTGCCAGCAGTTCTTGGCAGGGGGCCGTTGTGACTGAAGCTTTCTTT

J: TRBJ1-2
D: -
V: TRBV28
size: -
CDR3: CASSFAYRGYTF
DNA: TGTGCCAGCAGTTTTGCGTATCGAGGCTACACCTTC

J: TRBJ1-5
D: -
V: TRBV2
size: -
CDR3: CASSGDLNQPQHF
DNA: TGTGCCAGCAGTGGGGATTTGAATCAGCCCCAGCATTTT

J: TRBJ2-3
D: TRBD2
V: TRBV5-4
size: few
CDR3: CASSPVAGGRNTQYF
DNA: TGTGCCAGCAGCCCCGTAGCGGGAGGTCGGAATACGCAGTATTTT

J: TRBJ1-2
D: TRBD1
V: TRBV7-6
size: many
CDR3: CASSLESPDRGGFYGYTF
DNA: TGTGCCAGCAGCTTAGAGAGCCCAGACAGGGGGGGCTTCTATGGCTACACCTTC

J: TRBJ2-2
D: -
V: TRBV7-6
size: few
CDR3: CASSPPGLKNTGELFF
DNA: TGTGCCAGCAGCCCCCCGGGACTTAAGAACACCGGGGAGCTGTTTTTT

J: TRBJ2-4
D: TRBD2
V: TRBV7-9
size: many
CDR3: CASSFPGGKNIQYF
DNA: TGTGCCAGCAGCTTCCCGGGGGGAAAAAACATTCAGTACTTC

J: TRBJ2-7
D: TRBD1
V: TRBV27
size: few
CDR3: CASSPGTGVYEQYF
DNA: TGTGCCAGCAGTCCCGGGACAGGAGTCTACGAGCAGTACTTC

J: TRBJ1-2
D: TRBD1
V: TRBV28
size: many
CDR3: CATGRDRGANYGYTF
DNA: TGTGCCACAGGAAGGGACAGGGGCGCCAACTATGGCTACACCTTC

J: TRBJ2-1
D: -
V: TRBV7-2
size: -
CDR3: CASSLGGTRTAYNEQFF
DNA: TGTGCCAGCAGCTTAGGGGGTACTAGGACGGCGTACAATGAGCAGTTCTTC

J: TRBJ2-7
D: TRBD2
V: TRBV13
size: -
CDR3: CASSFSAGGSEQYF
DNA: TGTGCCAGCAGCTTTTCGGCGGGAGGGTCCGAGCAGTACTTC

J: TRBJ1-6
D: -
V: TRBV27
size: -
CDR3: CASSGRSPNSPLHF
DNA: TGTGCCAGCAGTGGACGGAGCCCTAATTCACCCCTCCACTTT

J: TRBJ2-3
D: -
V: TRBV7-9
size: -
CDR3: CASSLEVTASTDTQYF
DNA: TGTGCCAGCAGCTTAGAGGTAACAGCTAGCACAGATACGCAGTATTTT

J: TRBJ2-1
D: TRBD2
V: TRBV28
size: few
CDR3: CASSLWASGSGSGYNEQFF
DNA: TGTGCCAGCAGTTTATGGGCTAGCGGGAGTGGCTCGGGATACAATGAGCAGTTCTTC